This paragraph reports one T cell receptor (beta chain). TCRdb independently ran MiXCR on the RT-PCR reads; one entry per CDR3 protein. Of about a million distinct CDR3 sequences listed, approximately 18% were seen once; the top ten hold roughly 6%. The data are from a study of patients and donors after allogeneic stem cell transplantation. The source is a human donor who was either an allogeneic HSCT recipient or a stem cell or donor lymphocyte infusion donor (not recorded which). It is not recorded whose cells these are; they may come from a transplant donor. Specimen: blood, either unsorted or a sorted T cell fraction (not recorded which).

CDR3 sequence: CASSPGRSATDTQYF. CDR3 nucleotides: TGTGCCAGCAGTCCCGGACGGTCCGCCACAGATACGCAGTATTTT. The chain combines TRBV6-1 with TRBJ2-3; D not certain. The CDR3 is 15 amino acids. Germline CDR1 is MNHNS and CDR2 is SASEGT. V was trimmed by 5 bases and J by 2 bases, leaving 14 bases between them.